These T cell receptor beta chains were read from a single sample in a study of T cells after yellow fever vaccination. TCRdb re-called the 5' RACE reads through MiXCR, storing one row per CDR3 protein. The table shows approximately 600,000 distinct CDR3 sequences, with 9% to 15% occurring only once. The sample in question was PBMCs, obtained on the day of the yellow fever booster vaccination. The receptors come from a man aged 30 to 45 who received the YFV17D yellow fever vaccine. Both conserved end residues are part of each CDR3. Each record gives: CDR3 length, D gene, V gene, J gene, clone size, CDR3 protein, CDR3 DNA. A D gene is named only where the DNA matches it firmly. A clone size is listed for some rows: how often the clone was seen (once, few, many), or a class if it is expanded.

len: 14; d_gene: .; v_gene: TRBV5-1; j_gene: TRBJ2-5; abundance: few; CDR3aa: CASGTGEFQETQYF; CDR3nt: TGCGCCAGCGGGACGGGGGAATTCCAAGAGACCCAGTACTTC
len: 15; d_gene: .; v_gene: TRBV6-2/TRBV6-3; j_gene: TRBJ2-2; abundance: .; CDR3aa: CASTITRANTGELFF; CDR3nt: TGTGCCAGCACTATAACACGGGCAAACACCGGGGAGCTGTTTTTT
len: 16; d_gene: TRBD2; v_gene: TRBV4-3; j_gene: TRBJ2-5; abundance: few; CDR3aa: CASSQVLAGNQETQYF; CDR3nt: TGCGCCAGCAGCCAAGTGCTAGCGGGGAACCAAGAGACCCAGTACTTC
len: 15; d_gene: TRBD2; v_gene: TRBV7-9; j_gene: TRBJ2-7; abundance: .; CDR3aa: CASSGREAPPYEQYF; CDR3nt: TGTGCCAGCAGCGGTCGGGAGGCCCCTCCGTACGAGCAGTACTTC
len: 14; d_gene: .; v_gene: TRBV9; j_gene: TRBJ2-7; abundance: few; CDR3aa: CASSEGPSSYEQYF; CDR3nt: TGTGCCAGCAGTGAGGGGCCTAGCTCCTACGAGCAGTACTTC
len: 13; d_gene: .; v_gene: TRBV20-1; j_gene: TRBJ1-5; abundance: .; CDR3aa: CSARAIQGQPQHF; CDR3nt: TGCAGTGCTAGAGCAATTCAGGGACAGCCCCAGCATTTT
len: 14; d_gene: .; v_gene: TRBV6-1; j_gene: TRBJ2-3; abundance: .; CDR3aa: CASRLTGTTDTQYF; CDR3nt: TGTGCCAGCAGACTGACAGGTACCACAGATACGCAGTATTTT
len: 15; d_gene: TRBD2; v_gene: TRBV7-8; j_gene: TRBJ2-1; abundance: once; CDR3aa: CASSLGLAVYNEHFF; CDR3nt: TGTGCCAGCAGCTTAGGGCTAGCGGTCTACAATGAGCATTTCTTC
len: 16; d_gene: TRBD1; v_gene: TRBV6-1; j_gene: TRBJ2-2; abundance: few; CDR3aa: CASRDLGQGETGELFF; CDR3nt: TGTGCCAGCAGGGACCTCGGACAGGGGGAGACCGGGGAGCTGTTTTTT
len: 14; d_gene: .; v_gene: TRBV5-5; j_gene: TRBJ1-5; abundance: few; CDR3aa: CASSLPLGNQPQHF; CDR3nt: TGTGCCAGCAGCTTGCCTCTGGGCAATCAGCCCCAGCATTTT
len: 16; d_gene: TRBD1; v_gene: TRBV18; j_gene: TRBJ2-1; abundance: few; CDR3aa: CASSLQGAGFYNEQFF; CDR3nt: TGTGCCAGCTCACTACAGGGGGCGGGATTTTACAATGAGCAGTTCTTC
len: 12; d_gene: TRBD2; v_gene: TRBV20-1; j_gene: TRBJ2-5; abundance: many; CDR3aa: CSASPGGETQYF; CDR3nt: TGCAGTGCTAGTCCGGGGGGGGAGACCCAGTACTTC
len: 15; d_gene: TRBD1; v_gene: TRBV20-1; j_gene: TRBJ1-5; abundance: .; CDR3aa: CSAPTGGNSNQPQHF; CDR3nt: TGCAGTGCGCCGACAGGGGGAAATAGCAATCAGCCCCAGCATTTT
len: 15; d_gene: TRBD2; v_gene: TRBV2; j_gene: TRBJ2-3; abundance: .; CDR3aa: CASQTTSGDGDTQYF; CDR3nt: TGTGCCAGCCAAACGACTAGCGGGGACGGAGATACGCAGTATTTT
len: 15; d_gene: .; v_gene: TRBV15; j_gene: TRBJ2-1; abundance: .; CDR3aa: CATSRVLPARNEQFF; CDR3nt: TGTGCCACCAGCAGAGTGCTCCCGGCACGGAATGAGCAGTTCTTC
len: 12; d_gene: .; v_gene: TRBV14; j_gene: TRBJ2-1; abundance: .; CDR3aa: CASSQGPLGEFF; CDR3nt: TGTGCCAGCAGCCAAGGCCCGCTAGGGGAGTTCTTC
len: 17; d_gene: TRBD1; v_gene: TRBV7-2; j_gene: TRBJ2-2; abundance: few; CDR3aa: CASSLRRTGATTGELFF; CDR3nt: TGTGCCAGCAGCTTAAGGCGGACAGGGGCAACCACCGGGGAGCTGTTTTTT
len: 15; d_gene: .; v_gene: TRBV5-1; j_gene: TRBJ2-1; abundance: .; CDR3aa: CASSSELGPYNEQFF; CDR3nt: TGCGCCAGCAGCTCGGAACTAGGGCCCTACAATGAGCAGTTCTTC
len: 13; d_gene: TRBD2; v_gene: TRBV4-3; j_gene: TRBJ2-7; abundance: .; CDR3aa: CASSQTGGSEQYF; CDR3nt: TGCGCCAGCAGCCAAACGGGGGGGTCCGAGCAGTACTTC
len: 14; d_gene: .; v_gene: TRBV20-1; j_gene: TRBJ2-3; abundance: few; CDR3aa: CSANSGASTDTQYF; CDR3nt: TGCAGTGCAAATAGCGGAGCTAGCACAGATACGCAGTATTTT
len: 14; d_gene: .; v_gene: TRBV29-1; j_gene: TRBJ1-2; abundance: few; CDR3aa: CSVEGQGLNYGYTF; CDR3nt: TGCAGCGTTGAAGGGCAGGGATTAAACTATGGCTACACCTTC
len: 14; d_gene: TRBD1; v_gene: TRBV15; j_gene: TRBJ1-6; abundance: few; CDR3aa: CATSRGQGHSPLHF; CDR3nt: TGTGCCACCAGCAGAGGACAGGGCCATTCACCCCTCCACTTT
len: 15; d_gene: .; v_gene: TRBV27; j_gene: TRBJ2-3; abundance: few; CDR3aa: CASSFSLTYTDTQYF; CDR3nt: TGTGCCAGCAGTTTCTCCCTAACTTACACAGATACGCAGTATTTT
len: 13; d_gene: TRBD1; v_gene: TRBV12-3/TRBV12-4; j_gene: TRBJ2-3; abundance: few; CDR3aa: CAIQTGGTDTQYF; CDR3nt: TGTGCCATCCAGACAGGGGGCACAGATACGCAGTATTTT
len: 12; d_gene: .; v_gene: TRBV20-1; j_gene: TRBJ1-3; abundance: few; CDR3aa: CSAPTAGNTIYF; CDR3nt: TGCAGTGCCCCGACCGCTGGAAACACCATATATTTT
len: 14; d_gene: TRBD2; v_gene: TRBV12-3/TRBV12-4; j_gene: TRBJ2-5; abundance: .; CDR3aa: CASTVRGGEETQYF; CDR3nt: TGTGCCAGCACCGTTCGCGGGGGAGAAGAGACCCAGTACTTC
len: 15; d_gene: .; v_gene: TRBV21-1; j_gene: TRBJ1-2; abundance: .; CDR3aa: CASSKRRGGSYGYTF; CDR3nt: TGTGCCAGCAGCAAGAGGAGGGGAGGAAGCTATGGCTACACCTTC
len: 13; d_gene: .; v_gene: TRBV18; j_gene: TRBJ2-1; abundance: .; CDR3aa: CASSPLAIREQFF; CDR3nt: TGTGCCAGCTCACCGCTCGCCATCCGGGAGCAGTTCTTC